The clone carrying this T cell receptor beta chain was detected only once. The CDR3 length is 11 residues. V was cut by 7 bases and J by 7 bases, with 10 bases left in between. Germline-derived CDR1 and CDR2 are MNHEY and SVGEGT. The entry originates in a study of Graves' ophthalmopathy and Graves' hyperthyroidism. RNA transcripts served as template for amplifying TCR beta CDR3 sequences. Second-round multiplex PCR came after a first-round RT-PCR that employed HTBI primers. TCRdb fed the multiplex PCR reads into MiXCR, producing one record per CDR3 protein. Here the sample spans 740,000 or so distinct CDR3 sequences, 40% being singletons.

V gene TRBV6-2 or TRBV6-3 combines with J gene TRBJ1-1; D perhaps matches TRBD1 (5 bases). The specimen sequenced was peripheral blood. The source of this sequence is an adult man with Graves' ophthalmopathy. The CDR3 DNA is TGTGCCAGCAATCAGGGAGGTGAAGCTTTCTTT. Its protein is CASNQGGEAFF.